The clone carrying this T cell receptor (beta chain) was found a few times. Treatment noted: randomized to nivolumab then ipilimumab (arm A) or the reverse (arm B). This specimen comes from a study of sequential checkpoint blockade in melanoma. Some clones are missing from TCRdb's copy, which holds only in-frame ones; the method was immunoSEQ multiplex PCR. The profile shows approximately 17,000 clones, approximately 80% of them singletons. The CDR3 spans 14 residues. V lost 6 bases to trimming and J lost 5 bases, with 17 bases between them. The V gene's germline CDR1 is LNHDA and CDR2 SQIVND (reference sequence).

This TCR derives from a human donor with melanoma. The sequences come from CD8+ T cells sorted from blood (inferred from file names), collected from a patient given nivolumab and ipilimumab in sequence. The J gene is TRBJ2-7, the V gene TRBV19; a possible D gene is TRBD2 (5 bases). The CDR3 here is CASSTRSGSNEQYF. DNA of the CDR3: TGTGCCAGTAGCACTAGATCGGGGTCTAACGAGCAGTACTTC.